The entry below describes one T cell receptor beta chain. As yet, its antigen is unknown. Original processing methods: ImmunoSEQ output lacked quality scores and full-length reads, limiting matched filtering. This table comes from immunoSEQ multiplex PCR, and its TCRdb copy is limited to in-frame clones, with some not included. V and J calls and clone size follow that table, whereas D and trimming were derived from the DNA. In the table there are hundreds of thousands of clones, 95% to 98% of which are singletons. The sample is drawn from a study of shared clonotypes between healthy human individuals. Overall study context: The plates for each donor numbered three CD4 naive, three CD4 memory, two CD8 naive and one CD8 memory. Study-wide points: Clonotypes which were not shared had lower generation probabilities than clonotypes that all four donors shared.

The length of the CDR3 is 14 residues. V lost 4 bases and J lost 8, with 14 bases in between. The germline V gene encodes CDR1 MDHEN and CDR2 SYDVKM. Investigators divided CD4+ cells into CD45RA+ naive and CD45RA-negative memory subsets. Input material: naive CD4+ T cells sorted from blood. Subset described: CD45RA+ positively selected. This TCR came from a woman aged 30 to 39 in good health. J is TRBJ1-4 and V is TRBV28; no definite D call. CDR3 loop: CASSSHSGREKLFF. CDR3 coding DNA: TGTGCCAGCAGTTCCCACTCCGGGAGGGAAAAACTGTTTTTT.